Shown below are 2 T cell receptor beta chains from a single sample sequenced in a study of shared clonotypes between healthy human individuals. Some clones are missing from TCRdb's copy, which holds only in-frame ones; the method was immunoSEQ multiplex PCR. The table has about 2 million clones, 95% seen once. The sequenced material came from naive CD4+ T cells sorted from blood. Documented subset: CD45RA+ positively selected. The origin of the receptors is a man between 18 and 29 years old in good health.

The chain uses TRBV6-1 and TRBJ1-6; D remains ambiguous. Germline lookup yields CDR1 MNHNS and CDR2 SASEGT. CDR3 length: 12 amino acids. Trimming removed 9 bases at V and 10 bases at J, with 13 bases between. Written as DNA, the CDR3 is TGTGCCAGTAGGCTGATCGGATCACCCCTCCACTTT. Its translation: CASRLIGSPLHF.

This clone was picked up one time. The chain carries TRBV7-2 and TRBJ2-7, with D unclear. CDR1 is SGHTA and CDR2 is FQGNSA in the germline V gene. The CDR3 consists of 13 residues. The germline V and J ends were trimmed by 5 bases and 7 bases, with 15 bases remaining between them. CDR3 amino acids: CASSTSPFGEQYF. For the CDR3, the DNA is TGTGCCAGCAGCACCAGCCCCTTTGGGGAGCAGTACTTC.